This T cell receptor beta chain was found in a study of T cells expressing NK-cell markers. Study in general: The authors sequenced eight donors, of whom seven were HCMV-seropositive and one was seronegative. Study observations and caveats: The CD3+CD56-NKG2C+ fraction of four donors was likewise dominated by these clonotypes. Of the CD8+ T cell pool in 6 or 7 donors, roughly 1.0-7.5% was accounted for by dominant NKG2C+ clonotypes.

Worth noting for this clonotype: Its specificity is unknown.

The CDR3 is 14 amino acids. Germline-derived CDR1 and CDR2 are SGHRS and YFSETQ. Researchers built TCR beta cDNA using 5'RACE template switching with UMIs. TCRdb re-called the 5' RACE reads and shows each CDR3 protein once, DNA omitted. The specimen's table records about 21,000 distinct CDR3 sequences. The material sequenced was blood T cells: a sorted CD56 or NKG2C T cell subset, CD4+ or CD8+ T cells, or bulk PBMC T cells (not recorded which). This TCR came from a man between 18 and 69 years old in good health. This sequence joins TRBV5-1 and TRBJ2-7; TCRdb's D call of TRBD1 is untestable without DNA. CDR3 residues: CASSLTGIPYEQYF.